Listed here are 10 T cell receptor beta chains from one sample, sequenced in a study of blood T cell repertoires in COVID-19. Clones were sequenced by immunoSEQ multiplex PCR, and TCRdb holds only the in-frame ones, with some missing. This table holds 150,000 to 200,000 clones, over 75% found once. The specimen was peripheral blood. These receptors originate from a woman in her 70s with acute or convalescent COVID-19.

The V and J genes are TRBV3-1 (or the pseudogene TRBV3-2) and TRBJ1-4; D may be TRBD1 (6 bases). The V gene lost 3 bases and the J gene lost 7 bases, with 18 bases spanning the gap. The CDR3 covers 16 residues. Germline V lookup: CDR1 LGHDT, CDR2 YNNKEL (reference sequence). The CDR3 nucleotides read TGTGCCAGCAGCCACAACTCCAAGGACAGAGGTGAAAAACTGTTTTTT. Translating gives CASSHNSKDRGEKLFF.

This clone showed up just a few times. The chain carries TRBV19 and TRBJ2-7; 13 bases match TRBD2. J was trimmed by 4 bases and V by 5 bases; bases with no gene match: 5. Germline CDR1 LNHDA, CDR2 SQIVND (reference sequence). The CDR3 is 15 residues long. The CDR3 region is CASSPTSGRSYEQYF. As DNA, the CDR3 is TGTGCCAGTAGTCCGACTAGCGGGAGGTCGTACGAGCAGTACTTC.

The chain joins TRBV27 to TRBJ1-1; 10 bases fit TRBD1. The ends lost 6 bases at V and 5 bases at J; junction bases unmatched: 12. The CDR3 totals 16 residues. The germline CDR1 and CDR2 sequences are MNHEY and SMNVEV (reference sequence). The CDR3 sequence: CASSYSGQGFGTEAFF. Here the CDR3 DNA reads TGTGCCAGCAGCTACTCGGGACAGGGGTTTGGTACTGAAGCTTTCTTT.

The chain recombines TRBV25-1 with TRBJ2-3, with TRBD2 identical over 11 bases. CDR1 is MGHDK, CDR2 SYGVNS, per germline. The trim removed 10 bases at V and 0 bases at J, leaving 3 bases unmatched. The CDR3 has 14 residues. The CDR3 DNA follows: TGTGCCATCGGGACTAGCGGCAGCACAGATACGCAGTATTTT. This encodes CAIGTSGSTDTQYF.

The chain couples TRBV29-1 to TRBJ2-7; 7 nucleotides align to TRBD2. V shed 3 bases and J 2 bases; nucleotides not matched to a gene: 4. The CDR3 is made up of 13 amino acids. CDR1 is SQVTM and CDR2 is ANQGSEA in the germline V gene. The CDR3: CSVDVGTTYEQYF. In nucleotides, the CDR3 is TGCAGCGTTGACGTCGGGACTACCTACGAGCAGTACTTC.

This chain connects TRBV1 to TRBJ2-7; TRBD2 reflects the table's D call only, with no check against the DNA. TRBV1 is given as a pseudogene. The CDR3 contains 11 residues. The CDR3 nucleotides are TGCACCAGCAGCTCGAAGTCGGAGTCGTACTTC. It encodes CTSSSKSESYF.

This chain connects TRBV11-3 to TRBJ2-6; 7 bases line up with TRBD1. J gave up 4 bases and V 5 bases, and 5 bases lay outside the gene matches. The length of the CDR3 is 15 residues. Germline lookup yields CDR1 SGHNT and CDR2 YENEEA. CDR3 coding DNA: TGTGCCAGCAGCCCAACAGGGGACGGGGCCAACGTCCTGACTTTC. Protein sequence: CASSPTGDGANVLTF.

Details on this clone: Within the sample, other DNA sequences also encode this same CDR3. V gene TRBV7-3 combines with J gene TRBJ2-1; no reliable D call. The V gene's germline CDR1 is SGHTA and CDR2 FQGTGA. The CDR3 has 16 amino acids. Trimming removed 1 base at V and 1 base at J, with 11 bases between. The CDR3 protein is CASSLNPGGSYNEQFF. The CDR3 bases are TGTGCCAGCAGCTTAAATCCGGGTGGATCCTACAATGAGCAGTTCTTC.

V is TRBV7-3 and J is TRBJ2-3; a weak D match, TRBD1 (6 bases). Germline lookup yields CDR1 SGHTA and CDR2 FQGTGA. The CDR3 spans 14 residues. Trimming left V 6 bases short and J 1 base short, with 11 bases between. The CDR3 protein is CASSTTGGTDTQYF. The CDR3 DNA follows: TGTGCCAGCAGTACGACAGGAGGCACAGATACGCAGTATTTT.

The rearrangement uses TRBV30 and TRBJ1-5; D uncertain. This CDR3 contains 13 residues. Germline V lookup: CDR1 GTSNPN, CDR2 SVGIG (reference sequence). Trimming left V 5 bases short and J 5 bases short, with 13 bases between. The chain's CDR3 is CAWSEELDQPQHF. DNA of the CDR3: TGTGCCTGGTCGGAGGAGTTGGATCAGCCCCAGCATTTT.